This entry describes one T cell receptor beta chain. TCRdb's copy holds only in-frame clones and misses some; the assay was immunoSEQ multiplex PCR. The sample consists of roughly 200,000 clones, around 86% of them appearing once. The CDR3 is 17 residues long. Trimming shortened V by 6 bases and J by 1 base, and 21 bases separated the two germline ends. The germline gives CDR1 SGHTA, CDR2 FQGNSA. This record comes from a study of blood T cell repertoires in COVID-19. Specimen: peripheral blood. The chain has TRBV7-2 and TRBJ1-2, with D perhaps TRBD1 (6 bases). This TCR was recovered from a woman in her forties or fifties with COVID-19, enrolled during active disease. The CDR3 loop reads CASSFPTGQQLNYGYTF. The CDR3 nucleotides are TGTGCCAGCAGTTTTCCTACGGGACAACAGCTTAACTATGGCTACACCTTC.